This record covers a single T cell receptor (beta chain). The germline V gene encodes CDR1 SGHTA and CDR2 FQGNSA. The CDR3 extends over 14 amino acids. Between the trimmed V and J ends, which lost 2 bases and 6 bases, there was a span of 14 bases. It was into CD45RA+ naive and CD45RA-negative memory subsets that the CD4+ cells were split. For each subset, genomic DNA was distributed in equal portions over several immunoSEQ plates. Clones were sequenced by immunoSEQ multiplex PCR, and TCRdb holds only the in-frame ones, with some missing. The sample includes fewer than 3 million clones, approximately 90% seen only once; the top ten take approximately 0.4%. The data were obtained in a study of shared clonotypes between healthy human individuals. Overall study context: CD4 naive cells filled three plates per donor, CD4 memory three, CD8 naive two and CD8 memory one.

Sequences were obtained from naive CD4+ T cells from PBMCs. Subset given: CD45RA+ positively selected. The receptor was derived from a man aged 18 to 30 in good health. Some clones in this sample may be carry-over from other donors' samples. The chain couples TRBV7-2 to TRBJ2-7; D remains unclear. The DNA for the CDR3 is TGTGCCAGCAGCTTAATGGGCCAGGTGTTCGAGCAGTACTTC. It translates to CASSLMGQVFEQYF.